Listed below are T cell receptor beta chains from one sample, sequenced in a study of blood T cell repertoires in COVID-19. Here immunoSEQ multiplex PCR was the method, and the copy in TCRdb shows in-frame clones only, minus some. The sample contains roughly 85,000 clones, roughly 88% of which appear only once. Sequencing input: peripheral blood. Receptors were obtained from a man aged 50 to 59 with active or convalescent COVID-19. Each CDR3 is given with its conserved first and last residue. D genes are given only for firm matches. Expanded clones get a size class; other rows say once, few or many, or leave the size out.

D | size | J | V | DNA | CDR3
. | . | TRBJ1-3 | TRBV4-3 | TGCGCCAGCAGCCAAGACCTCAGGGGATCCGGAAACACCATATATTTT | CASSQDLRGSGNTIYF
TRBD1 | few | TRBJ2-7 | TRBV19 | TGTGCCAGTAGTCCGGAATTTTGGACAGGGGGAACCTCGAAGTCCTACGAGCAGTACTTC | CASSPEFWTGGTSKSYEQYF
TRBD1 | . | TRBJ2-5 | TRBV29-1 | TGCAGCGTGACGACAGGGGGGCAAGAGACCCAGTACTTC | CSVTTGGQETQYF
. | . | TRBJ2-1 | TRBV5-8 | TGTGCCAGCAGCTTGACGCAGGGTTTCTACAATGAGCAGTTCTTC | CASSLTQGFYNEQFF
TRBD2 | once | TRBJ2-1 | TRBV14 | TGTGCCAGCAGCACCTTGGGAGGACTAGCGGGAAACAATGAGCAGTTCTTC | CASSTLGGLAGNNEQFF
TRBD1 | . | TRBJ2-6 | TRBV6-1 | TGTGCCAGCAGTGGACAGGGACCGTCTGGGGCCAACGTCCTGACTTTC | CASSGQGPSGANVLTF
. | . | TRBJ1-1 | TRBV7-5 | TGTGTCAGAAGCGTCGGCGGTGGAGACACTGAAGCTTTCTTT | CVRSVGGGDTEAFF
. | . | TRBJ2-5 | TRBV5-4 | TGTGCCAGCAGCTTGGCCGGGGTCCAAGAGACCCAGTACTTC | CASSLAGVQETQYF
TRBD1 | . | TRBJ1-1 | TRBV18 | TGTGCCAGCTCACCGCGGAGTACAGGGGATGAAGCTTTCTTT | CASSPRSTGDEAFF
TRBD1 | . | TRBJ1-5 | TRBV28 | TGTGCCAGCAGTTTAAGGGACAGGGGATTTCACCAGCCCCAGCATTTT | CASSLRDRGFHQPQHF
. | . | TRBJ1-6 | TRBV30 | TGTGCCTGGAGTGTAGACTGGGATTCACCCCTCCACTTT | CAWSVDWDSPLHF
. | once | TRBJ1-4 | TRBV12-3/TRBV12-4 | TGTGCCAGCAGACTTCGGACTCTTGAAAAACTGTTTTTT | CASRLRTLEKLFF
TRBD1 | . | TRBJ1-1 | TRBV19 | TGTGCCAGTAGTATAGCCCACCAACAGGGGGCAACGGACACTGAAGCTTTCTTT | CASSIAHQQGATDTEAFF
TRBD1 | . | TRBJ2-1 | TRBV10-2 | TGCGCCAGCAGAGATCCGGGACAGGGGGCGCAGGATGAGCAGTTCTTC | CASRDPGQGAQDEQFF
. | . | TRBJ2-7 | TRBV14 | TGTGCCAGCAGCCAATTTGTCGGGTCGGGAAACTACGAGCAGTACTTC | CASSQFVGSGNYEQYF
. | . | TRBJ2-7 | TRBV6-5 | TGTGCCAGCACTCAGGGTAATATTTACGAGCAGTACTTC | CASTQGNIYEQYF
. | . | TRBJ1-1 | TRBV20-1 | TGCAGTGCTGGTGATGGGCAGGCGGGTATGGCTTTCTTT | CSAGDGQAGMAFF
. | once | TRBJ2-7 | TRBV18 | TGTGCCAGCTCACCGGTAGCCGATATCTCCTACGAGCAGTACTTC | CASSPVADISYEQYF
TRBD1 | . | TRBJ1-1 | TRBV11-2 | TGTGCCAGCAGCCAGGACAGGGACGCTGAAGCTTTCTTT | CASSQDRDAEAFF
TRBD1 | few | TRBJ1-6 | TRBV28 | TGTGCCAGCAGTTCTAGGGGGACAGGGGGTAGATCACCCCTCCACTTT | CASSSRGTGGRSPLHF
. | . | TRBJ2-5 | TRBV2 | TGTGCCAGCAGTGAAATGGGCAGAGAGACCCAGTACTTC | CASSEMGRETQYF
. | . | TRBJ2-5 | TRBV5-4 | TGTGCCAGCAGCTTGGCTGGCAGCCAAGAGACCCAGTACTTC | CASSLAGSQETQYF
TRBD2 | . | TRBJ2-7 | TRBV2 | TGTGCCAGCAGTACGGGACTAGCGGGATCCGAGCAGTACTTC | CASSTGLAGSEQYF
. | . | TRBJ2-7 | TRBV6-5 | TGTGCCAGCAGTTACAGCCGGGGCTCCTACGAGCAGTACTTC | CASSYSRGSYEQYF
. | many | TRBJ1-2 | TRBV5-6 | TGTGCCAGCAGCTTGGTCGGGGCTAACTATGGCTACACCTTC | CASSLVGANYGYTF
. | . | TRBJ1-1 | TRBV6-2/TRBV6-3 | TGTGCCAGCAGTTACTCGAGGGTAAAGGGGAACACTGAAGCTTTCTTT | CASSYSRVKGNTEAFF
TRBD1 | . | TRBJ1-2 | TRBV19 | TGTGCCAGTAGTATTAGGGGACAGGAGCTCTATGGCTACACCTTC | CASSIRGQELYGYTF
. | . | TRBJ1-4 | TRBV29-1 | TGCAGCGTAGCAGGGGCTGAAAAACTGTTTTTT | CSVAGAEKLFF
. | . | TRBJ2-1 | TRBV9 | TGTGCCAGCAGCGTAGAATCATTTGGGGAGTACAATGAGCAGTTCTTC | CASSVESFGEYNEQFF
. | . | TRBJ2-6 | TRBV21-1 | TGTGCCAGCAGCAAAGTTTCCGGACAGGTTTACTCTGGGGCCAACGTCCTGACTTTC | CASSKVSGQVYSGANVLTF
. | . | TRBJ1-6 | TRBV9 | TGTGCCAGCAGCCTACAGGGATCACCCCTCCACTTT | CASSLQGSPLHF
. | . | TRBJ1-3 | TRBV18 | TGTGCCAGCTCACCGTTTCAGGGGATGGAAGGAAACACCATATATTTT | CASSPFQGMEGNTIYF
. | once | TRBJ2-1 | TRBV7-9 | TGTGCCAGCAGCCCGGGCCGGGACTCCCGCTCCTACAATGAGCAGTTCTTC | CASSPGRDSRSYNEQFF
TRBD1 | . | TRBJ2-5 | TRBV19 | TGTGCCAGTAGTCCCTCAGGGGGCCGAGAGACCCAGTACTTC | CASSPSGGRETQYF
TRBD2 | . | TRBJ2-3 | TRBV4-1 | TGCGCCAGCAGCCGTTTAGAAGCGGGAGGGCGGGATACGCAGTATTTT | CASSRLEAGGRDTQYF
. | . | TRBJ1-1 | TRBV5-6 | TGTGCCAGCGACCCGGACGGGGGGCGTCACACTGAAGCTTTCTTT | CASDPDGGRHTEAFF
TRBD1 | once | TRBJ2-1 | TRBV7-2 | TGTGCCAGCAGCACCCAGGACAGGGGTTTCGATGAGCAGTTCTTC | CASSTQDRGFDEQFF
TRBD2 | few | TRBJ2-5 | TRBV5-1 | TGCGCCAGCAGCTTGATCGCGGGAGAGAAAGAGACCCAGTACTTC | CASSLIAGEKETQYF
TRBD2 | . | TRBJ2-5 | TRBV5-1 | TGCGCCAGCAGCTTGAGACTAGCGGGGGGTGCGAACGAAGAGACCCAGTACTTC | CASSLRLAGGANEETQYF
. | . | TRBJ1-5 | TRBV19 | TGTGCCAGTAGTGCGGGACCCTATAGCAATCAGCCCCAGCATTTT | CASSAGPYSNQPQHF
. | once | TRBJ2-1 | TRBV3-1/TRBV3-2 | TGTGCCAGCAGCCAAGTTAAAGACGGCGGGCAGTTCTTC | CASSQVKDGGQFF
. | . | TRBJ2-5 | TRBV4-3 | TGCGCCAGCAGCCAAGATACGGGCGGACAGCAAGAGACCCAGTACTTC | CASSQDTGGQQETQYF
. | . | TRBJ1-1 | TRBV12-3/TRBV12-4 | TGTGCCAGCAGTTTCCGGACAGATGAAGCTTTCTTT | CASSFRTDEAFF
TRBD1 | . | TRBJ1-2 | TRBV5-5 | TGTGCCAGCAGCTTGGACTGGACAGGGGATCCTGGCTACACCTTC | CASSLDWTGDPGYTF
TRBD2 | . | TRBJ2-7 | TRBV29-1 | TGCAGCGTCACTAGCGGGAGACCCAACTACGAGCAGTACTTC | CSVTSGRPNYEQYF
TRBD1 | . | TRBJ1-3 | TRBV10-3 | TGTGCCATCAGACAGGGGCCTTTCTCTGGAAACACCATATATTTT | CAIRQGPFSGNTIYF
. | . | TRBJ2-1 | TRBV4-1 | TGCGCCAGCAGCCCTAGCGACTCCTACAATGAGCAGTTCTTC | CASSPSDSYNEQFF
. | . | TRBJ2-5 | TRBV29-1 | TGCAGCGCAAAACAGGGTGAAGGGGCCCAGTACTTC | CSAKQGEGAQYF